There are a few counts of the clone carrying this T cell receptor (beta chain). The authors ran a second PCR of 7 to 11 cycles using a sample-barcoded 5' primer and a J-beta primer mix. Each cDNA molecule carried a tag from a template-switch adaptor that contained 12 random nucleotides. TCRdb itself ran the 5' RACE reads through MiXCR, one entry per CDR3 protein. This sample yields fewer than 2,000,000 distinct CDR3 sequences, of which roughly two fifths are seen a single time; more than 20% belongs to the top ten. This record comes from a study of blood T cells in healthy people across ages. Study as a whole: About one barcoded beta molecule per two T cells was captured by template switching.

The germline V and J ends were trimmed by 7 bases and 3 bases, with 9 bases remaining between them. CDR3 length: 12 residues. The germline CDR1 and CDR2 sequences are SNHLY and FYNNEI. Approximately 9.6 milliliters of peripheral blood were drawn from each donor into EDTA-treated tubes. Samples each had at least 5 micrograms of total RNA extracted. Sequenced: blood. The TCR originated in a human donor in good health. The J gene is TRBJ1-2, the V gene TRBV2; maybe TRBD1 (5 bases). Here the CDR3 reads CASTETDYGYTF. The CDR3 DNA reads TGTGCCAGCACGGAGACAGACTATGGCTACACCTTC.